A selection of T cell receptor beta chains follows, all from one sample in a study of blood T cell repertoires in COVID-19. The method was immunoSEQ multiplex PCR; TCRdb's version includes in-frame clones alone and lacks a portion of them. This sample has about 480,000 clones, with approximately 92% found just once. Sequenced material: peripheral blood. The source is a man aged 18 to 30 with COVID-19, enrolled during active disease. The CDR3 runs from the conserved cysteine through the conserved F or W. The D gene is left open where the match is weak. Size is stated for part of the rows, as once, few or many counts, or as a class when the clone is expanded.

v_call: TRBV30
clone_size: .
d_call: .
j_call: TRBJ1-1
cdr3_aa: CAWTRGWSTEAFF
cdr3_nt: TGTGCCTGGACCCGGGGATGGAGCACTGAAGCTTTCTTT

v_call: TRBV6-6
clone_size: .
d_call: .
j_call: TRBJ2-3
cdr3_aa: CASSYSRVRRETQYF
cdr3_nt: TGTGCCAGCAGTTATTCTCGGGTTCGGAGGGAGACGCAGTATTTT

v_call: TRBV5-1
clone_size: .
d_call: .
j_call: TRBJ2-2
cdr3_aa: CASRGAIGELFF
cdr3_nt: TGCGCCAGCAGGGGCGCTATCGGGGAGCTGTTTTTT

v_call: TRBV27
clone_size: .
d_call: .
j_call: TRBJ2-7
cdr3_aa: CASSVLASSYEQYF
cdr3_nt: TGTGCCAGCAGCGTCCTCGCGAGCTCCTACGAGCAGTACTTC

v_call: TRBV6-5
clone_size: .
d_call: .
j_call: TRBJ1-5
cdr3_aa: CASGHRDDQPQHF
cdr3_nt: TGTGCCAGCGGGCACAGGGATGATCAGCCCCAGCATTTT

v_call: TRBV11-2
clone_size: .
d_call: .
j_call: TRBJ2-3
cdr3_aa: CASENQAYTDTQYF
cdr3_nt: TGTGCCAGCGAAAATCAAGCCTACACAGATACGCAGTATTTT

v_call: TRBV28
clone_size: .
d_call: TRBD1
j_call: TRBJ1-2
cdr3_aa: CASSLHTGENYGYTF
cdr3_nt: TGTGCCAGCAGTTTGCACACAGGGGAGAACTATGGCTACACCTTC

v_call: TRBV5-4
clone_size: .
d_call: .
j_call: TRBJ2-5
cdr3_aa: CASSPAGIQETQYF
cdr3_nt: TGTGCCAGCAGCCCCGCGGGAATCCAAGAGACCCAGTACTTC

v_call: TRBV19
clone_size: .
d_call: TRBD1
j_call: TRBJ2-3
cdr3_aa: CASSTTGSGTGLHTQYF
cdr3_nt: TGTGCCAGTAGTACAACCGGGTCCGGGACAGGGCTACATACGCAGTATTTT

v_call: TRBV5-4
clone_size: .
d_call: TRBD2
j_call: TRBJ2-1
cdr3_aa: CASSVGLAGGNEQFF
cdr3_nt: TGTGCCAGCAGCGTAGGACTAGCGGGAGGTAATGAGCAGTTCTTC

v_call: TRBV5-4
clone_size: once
d_call: TRBD2
j_call: TRBJ2-1
cdr3_aa: CASSVFREDDEQFF
cdr3_nt: TGTGCCAGCAGCGTATTCCGGGAGGACGATGAGCAGTTCTTC

v_call: TRBV12-3/TRBV12-4
clone_size: .
d_call: .
j_call: TRBJ2-7
cdr3_aa: CASSYNYEQYF
cdr3_nt: TGTGCCAGCAGCTATAACTACGAGCAGTACTTC

v_call: TRBV6-5
clone_size: .
d_call: TRBD1
j_call: TRBJ1-1
cdr3_aa: CASRLDRTKEAFF
cdr3_nt: TGTGCCAGCAGACTGGACAGGACTAAAGAAGCTTTCTTT

v_call: TRBV19
clone_size: .
d_call: .
j_call: TRBJ1-6
cdr3_aa: CAETRSGSLHF
cdr3_nt: TGTGCCGAGACTCGGTCTGGGTCCCTCCACTTT

v_call: TRBV6-5
clone_size: .
d_call: TRBD1
j_call: TRBJ2-7
cdr3_aa: CATDNGAGGSYEQYF
cdr3_nt: TGTGCCACCGATAACGGGGCAGGGGGCTCCTACGAGCAGTACTTC

v_call: TRBV7-9
clone_size: .
d_call: .
j_call: TRBJ1-2
cdr3_aa: CASSLGMDSLYGYTF
cdr3_nt: TGTGCCAGCAGCTTGGGTATGGACTCCCTTTATGGCTACACCTTC

v_call: TRBV2
clone_size: .
d_call: TRBD2
j_call: TRBJ2-7
cdr3_aa: CASSAPGLLAYEQYF
cdr3_nt: TGTGCCAGCAGTGCTCCGGGACTACTAGCCTACGAGCAGTACTTC

v_call: TRBV11-2
clone_size: few
d_call: .
j_call: TRBJ2-1
cdr3_aa: CASSLALNEQFF
cdr3_nt: TGTGCCAGCAGCTTAGCACTCAATGAGCAGTTCTTC

v_call: TRBV24-1
clone_size: .
d_call: .
j_call: TRBJ2-1
cdr3_aa: CATSHLTGSYNEQFF
cdr3_nt: TGTGCCACCAGTCATCTTACAGGGTCCTACAATGAGCAGTTCTTC

v_call: TRBV6-5
clone_size: .
d_call: TRBD2
j_call: TRBJ2-7
cdr3_aa: CASKGLAGYEQYF
cdr3_nt: TGTGCCAGCAAGGGACTAGCCGGGTACGAGCAGTACTTC

v_call: TRBV24-1
clone_size: once
d_call: .
j_call: TRBJ1-4
cdr3_aa: CATSDLPNPRQARREKLFF
cdr3_nt: TGTGCCACCAGTGACCTCCCGAACCCCAGACAGGCCAGACGTGAAAAACTGTTTTTT

v_call: TRBV6-5
clone_size: .
d_call: .
j_call: TRBJ1-5
cdr3_aa: CASSVRYQPQHF
cdr3_nt: TGTGCCAGCAGCGTGAGGTATCAGCCCCAGCATTTT

v_call: TRBV7-9
clone_size: .
d_call: TRBD2
j_call: TRBJ2-1
cdr3_aa: CASRTSGGASEQFF
cdr3_nt: TGTGCCAGCAGGACTAGCGGGGGGGCGAGTGAGCAGTTCTTC

v_call: TRBV19
clone_size: few
d_call: .
j_call: TRBJ2-1
cdr3_aa: CASLRGTGSYNEQFF
cdr3_nt: TGTGCCAGTCTCCGGGGGACGGGGTCATACAATGAGCAGTTCTTC